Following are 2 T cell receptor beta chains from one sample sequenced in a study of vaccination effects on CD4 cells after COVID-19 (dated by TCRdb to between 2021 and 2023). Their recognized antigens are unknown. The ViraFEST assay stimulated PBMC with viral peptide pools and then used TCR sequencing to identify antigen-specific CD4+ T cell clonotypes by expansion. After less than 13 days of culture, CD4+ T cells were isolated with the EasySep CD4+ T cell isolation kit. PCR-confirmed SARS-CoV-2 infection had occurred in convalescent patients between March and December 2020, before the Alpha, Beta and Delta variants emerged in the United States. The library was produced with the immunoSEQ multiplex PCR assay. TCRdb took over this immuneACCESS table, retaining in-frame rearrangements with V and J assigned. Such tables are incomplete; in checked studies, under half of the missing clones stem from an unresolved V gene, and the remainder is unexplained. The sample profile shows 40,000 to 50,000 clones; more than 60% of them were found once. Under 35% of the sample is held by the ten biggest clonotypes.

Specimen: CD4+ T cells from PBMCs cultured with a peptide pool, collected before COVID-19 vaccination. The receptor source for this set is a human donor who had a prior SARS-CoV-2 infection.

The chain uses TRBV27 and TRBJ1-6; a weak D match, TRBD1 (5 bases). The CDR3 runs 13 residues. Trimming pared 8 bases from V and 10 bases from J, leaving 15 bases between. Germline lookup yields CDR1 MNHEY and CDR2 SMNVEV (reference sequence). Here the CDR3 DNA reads TGTGCCAGCGGGACGGAGAAGTGGTCACCCCTCCACTTT. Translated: CASGTEKWSPLHF.

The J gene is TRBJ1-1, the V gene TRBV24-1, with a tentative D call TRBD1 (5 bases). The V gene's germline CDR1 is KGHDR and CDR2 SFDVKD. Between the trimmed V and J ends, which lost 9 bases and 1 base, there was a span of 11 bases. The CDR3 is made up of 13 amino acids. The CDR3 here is CATSSGGNTEAFF. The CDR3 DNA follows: TGTGCCACCTCATCCGGGGGGAACACTGAAGCTTTCTTT.